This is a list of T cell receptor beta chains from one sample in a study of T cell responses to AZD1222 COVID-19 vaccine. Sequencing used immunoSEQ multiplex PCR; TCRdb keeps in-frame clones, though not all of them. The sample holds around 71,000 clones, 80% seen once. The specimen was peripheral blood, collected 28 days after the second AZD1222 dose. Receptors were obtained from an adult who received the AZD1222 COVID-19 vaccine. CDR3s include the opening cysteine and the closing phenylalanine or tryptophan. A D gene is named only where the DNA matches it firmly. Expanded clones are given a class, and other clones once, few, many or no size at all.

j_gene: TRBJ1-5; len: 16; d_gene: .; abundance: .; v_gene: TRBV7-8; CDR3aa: CASRIGPLNSNQPQHF; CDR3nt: TGTGCCAGCAGGATCGGACCCCTCAATAGCAATCAGCCCCAGCATTTT
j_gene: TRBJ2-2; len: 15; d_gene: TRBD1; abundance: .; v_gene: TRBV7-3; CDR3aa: CASSMDRVNTGELFF; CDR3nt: TGTGCCAGCAGCATGGACAGGGTGAACACCGGGGAGCTGTTTTTT
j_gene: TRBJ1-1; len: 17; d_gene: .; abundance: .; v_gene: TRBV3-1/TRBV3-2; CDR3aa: CASSQDTVGQLNTEAFF; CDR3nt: TGTGCCAGCAGCCAAGATACGGTGGGGCAATTGAACACTGAAGCTTTCTTT
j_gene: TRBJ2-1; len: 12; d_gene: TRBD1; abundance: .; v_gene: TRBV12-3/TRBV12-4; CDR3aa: CASSYRTGKQFF; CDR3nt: TGTGCCAGCAGTTACAGGACAGGAAAGCAGTTCTTC
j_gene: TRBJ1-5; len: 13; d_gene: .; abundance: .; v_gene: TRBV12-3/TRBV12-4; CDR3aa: CASSFGANQPQHF; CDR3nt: TGTGCCAGCAGTTTCGGGGCCAATCAGCCCCAGCATTTT
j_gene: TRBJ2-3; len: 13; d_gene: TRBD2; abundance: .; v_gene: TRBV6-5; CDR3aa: CASTGFSGHTQYF; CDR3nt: TGTGCCAGCACTGGGTTTAGCGGGCATACGCAGTATTTT
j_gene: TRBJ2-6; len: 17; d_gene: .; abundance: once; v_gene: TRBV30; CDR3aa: CAWSRDTTYKGSNVLTF; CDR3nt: TGTGCCTGGAGTCGCGATACGACTTATAAGGGGTCAAACGTCCTGACTTTC
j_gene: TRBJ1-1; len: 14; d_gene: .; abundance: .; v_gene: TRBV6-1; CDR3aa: CASSEPLEDSEAFF; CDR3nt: TGTGCCAGCAGTGAACCCCTTGAGGACTCTGAAGCTTTCTTT
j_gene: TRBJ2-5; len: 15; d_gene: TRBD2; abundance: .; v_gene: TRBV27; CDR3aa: CASTSWTSGEETQYF; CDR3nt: TGTGCCAGCACGTCTTGGACTAGCGGGGAAGAGACCCAGTACTTC
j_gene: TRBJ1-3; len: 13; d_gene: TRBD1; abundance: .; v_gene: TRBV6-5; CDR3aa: CASSSLQGVTIYF; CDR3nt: TGTGCCAGCAGTTCCTTGCAGGGGGTCACCATATATTTT
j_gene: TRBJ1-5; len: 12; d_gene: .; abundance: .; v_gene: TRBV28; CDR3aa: CASSEENQPQHF; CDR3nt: TGTGCCAGCAGCGAGGAGAATCAGCCCCAGCATTTT
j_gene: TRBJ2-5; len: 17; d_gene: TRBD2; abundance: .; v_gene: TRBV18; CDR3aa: CASSPPIGTSVGETQYF; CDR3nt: TGTGCCAGCTCACCACCGATCGGGACTAGCGTCGGAGAGACCCAGTACTTC
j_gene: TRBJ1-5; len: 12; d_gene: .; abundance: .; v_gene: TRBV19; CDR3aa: CASSVGNQPQHF; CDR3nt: TGTGCCAGTAGTGTGGGCAATCAGCCCCAGCATTTT
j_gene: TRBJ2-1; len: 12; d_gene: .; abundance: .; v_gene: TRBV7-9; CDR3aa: CASSSTSNEQFF; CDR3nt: TGTGCCAGCAGCTCGACTAGCAATGAGCAGTTCTTC
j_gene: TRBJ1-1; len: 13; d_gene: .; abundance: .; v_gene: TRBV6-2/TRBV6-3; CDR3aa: CASSRPSYVEAFF; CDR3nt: TGTGCCAGCAGTCGACCCTCTTATGTTGAAGCTTTCTTT
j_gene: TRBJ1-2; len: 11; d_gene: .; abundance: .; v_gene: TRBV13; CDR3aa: CASSTHYGYTF; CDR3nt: TGTGCCAGCAGCACACACTATGGCTACACCTTC
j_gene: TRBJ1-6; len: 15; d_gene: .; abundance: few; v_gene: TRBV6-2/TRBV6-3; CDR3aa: CASSYVAAYNSPLHF; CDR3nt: TGTGCCAGCAGTTACGTCGCAGCTTATAATTCACCCCTCCACTTT
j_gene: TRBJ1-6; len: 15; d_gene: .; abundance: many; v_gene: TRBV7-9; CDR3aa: CASSSPGRDNSPLHF; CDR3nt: TGTGCCAGCAGCTCCCCGGGGAGAGATAATTCACCCCTCCACTTT
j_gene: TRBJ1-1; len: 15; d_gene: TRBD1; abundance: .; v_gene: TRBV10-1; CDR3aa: CASSDGQGMNTEAFF; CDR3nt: TGCGCCAGCAGTGACGGACAGGGCATGAACACTGAAGCTTTCTTT
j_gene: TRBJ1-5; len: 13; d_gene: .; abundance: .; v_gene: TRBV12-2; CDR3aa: CASRLVFRQPQHF; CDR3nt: TGTGCAAGTCGCTTAGTGTTCCGTCAGCCCCAGCATTTT
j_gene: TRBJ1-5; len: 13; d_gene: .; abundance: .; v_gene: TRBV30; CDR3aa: CAWGRDSNQPQHF; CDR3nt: TGTGCCTGGGGCAGGGATAGCAATCAGCCCCAGCATTTT
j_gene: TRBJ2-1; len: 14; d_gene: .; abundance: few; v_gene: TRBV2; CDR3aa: CASSEAGGPNEQFF; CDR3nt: TGTGCCAGCAGTGAAGCGGGGGGACCCAATGAGCAGTTCTTC
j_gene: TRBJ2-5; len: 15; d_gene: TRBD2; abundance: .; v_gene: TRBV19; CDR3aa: CASSQGAGGLETQYF; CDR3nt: TGTGCCAGTAGCCAAGGGGCGGGGGGGCTGGAGACCCAGTACTTC
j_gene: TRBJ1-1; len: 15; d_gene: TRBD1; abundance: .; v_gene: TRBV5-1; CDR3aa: CASSLEGAMNTEAFF; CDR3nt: TGCGCCAGCAGCTTGGAGGGGGCCATGAACACTGAAGCTTTCTTT
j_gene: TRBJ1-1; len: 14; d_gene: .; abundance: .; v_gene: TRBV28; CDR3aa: CASSGGRRNTEAFF; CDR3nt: TGTGCCAGCAGCGGCGGTAGGAGGAACACTGAAGCTTTCTTT
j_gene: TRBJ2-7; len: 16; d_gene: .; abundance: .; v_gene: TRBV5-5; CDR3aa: CASSLASVGIAYEQYF; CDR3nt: TGTGCCAGCAGCTTGGCCTCTGTTGGGATAGCCTACGAGCAGTACTTC
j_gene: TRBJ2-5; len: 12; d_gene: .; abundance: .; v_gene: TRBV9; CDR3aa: CASSVPGETQYF; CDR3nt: TGTGCCAGCAGCGTACCCGGGGAGACCCAGTACTTC
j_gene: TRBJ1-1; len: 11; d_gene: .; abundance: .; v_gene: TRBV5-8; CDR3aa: CASSFQREAFF; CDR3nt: TGTGCCAGCAGCTTCCAGCGTGAAGCTTTCTTT